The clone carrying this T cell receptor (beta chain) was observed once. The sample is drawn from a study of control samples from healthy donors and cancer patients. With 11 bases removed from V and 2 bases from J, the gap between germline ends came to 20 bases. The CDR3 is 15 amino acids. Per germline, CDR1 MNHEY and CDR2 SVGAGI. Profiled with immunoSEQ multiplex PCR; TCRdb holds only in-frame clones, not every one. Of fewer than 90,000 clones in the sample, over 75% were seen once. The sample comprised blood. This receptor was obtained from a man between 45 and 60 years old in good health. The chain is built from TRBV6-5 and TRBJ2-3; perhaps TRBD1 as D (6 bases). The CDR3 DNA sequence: TGTGCCGCCGGAGGTGGGGGCCAGATCACAGATACGCAGTATTTT. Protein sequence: CAAGGGGQITDTQYF.